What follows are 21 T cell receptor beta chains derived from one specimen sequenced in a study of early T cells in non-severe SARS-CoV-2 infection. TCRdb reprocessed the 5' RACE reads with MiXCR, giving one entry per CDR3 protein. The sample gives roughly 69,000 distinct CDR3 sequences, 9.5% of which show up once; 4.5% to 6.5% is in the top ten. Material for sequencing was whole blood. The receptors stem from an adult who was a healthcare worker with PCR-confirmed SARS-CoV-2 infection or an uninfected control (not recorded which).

CDR3 coding DNA: TGTGCCAGCAGTGACCAGAATGAGCAGTTCTTC. It yields the protein CASSDQNEQFF. The chain employs TRBV6-2 or TRBV6-3 and TRBJ2-1; unclear D gene. The CDR3 covers 11 residues. Looked up from germline, CDR1 is MNHEY and CDR2 is SVGEGT. V was trimmed by 5 bases and J by 7 bases, leaving 6 bases between them.

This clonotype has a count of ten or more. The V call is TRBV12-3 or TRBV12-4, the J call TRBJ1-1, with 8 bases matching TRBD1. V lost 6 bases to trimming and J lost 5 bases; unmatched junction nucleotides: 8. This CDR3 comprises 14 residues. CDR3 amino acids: CASSLTGADTEAFF. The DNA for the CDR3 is TGTGCCAGCAGCCTGACAGGGGCGGATACTGAAGCTTTCTTT.

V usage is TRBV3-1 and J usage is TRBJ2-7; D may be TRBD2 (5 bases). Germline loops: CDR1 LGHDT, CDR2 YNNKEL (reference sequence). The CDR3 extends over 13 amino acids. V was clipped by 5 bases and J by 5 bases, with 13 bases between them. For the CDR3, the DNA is TGTGCCAGCAGCACGGGGTTTGGGCACGAGCAGTACTTC. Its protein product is CASSTGFGHEQYF.

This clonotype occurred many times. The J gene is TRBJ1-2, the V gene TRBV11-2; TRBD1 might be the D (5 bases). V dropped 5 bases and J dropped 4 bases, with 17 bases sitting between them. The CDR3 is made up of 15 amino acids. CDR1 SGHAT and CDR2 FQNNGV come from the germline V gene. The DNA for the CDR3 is TGTGCCAGCAGCCCGGGGACCGCCGAACGCTATGGCTACACCTTC. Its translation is CASSPGTAERYGYTF.

The DNA for the CDR3 is TGTGCCAGCAGCCAAGGTTACGGCGCTGAAGCTTTCTTT. The encoded protein is CASSQGYGAEAFF. V gene TRBV14 combines with J gene TRBJ1-1, with D unresolved. V lost 1 base and J 6 bases, leaving 9 bases between the germline ends. Germline-derived CDR1 and CDR2 are SGHDN and FVKESK. This CDR3 is 13 amino acids long.

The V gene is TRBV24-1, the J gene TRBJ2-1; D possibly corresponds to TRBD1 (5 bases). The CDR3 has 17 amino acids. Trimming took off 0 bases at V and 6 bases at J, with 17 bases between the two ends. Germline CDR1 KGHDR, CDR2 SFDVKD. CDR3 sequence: CATSDLRSRSGINEQFF. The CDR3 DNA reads TGTGCCACCAGTGATTTGAGGTCGCGGTCAGGGATCAATGAGCAGTTCTTC.

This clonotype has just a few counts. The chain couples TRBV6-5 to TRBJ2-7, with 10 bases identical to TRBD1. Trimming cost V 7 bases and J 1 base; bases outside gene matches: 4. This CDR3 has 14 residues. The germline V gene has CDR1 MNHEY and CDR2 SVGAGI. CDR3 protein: CASTRDRGSYEQYF. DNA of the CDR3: TGTGCCAGCACCCGGGACAGGGGTTCCTACGAGCAGTACTTC.

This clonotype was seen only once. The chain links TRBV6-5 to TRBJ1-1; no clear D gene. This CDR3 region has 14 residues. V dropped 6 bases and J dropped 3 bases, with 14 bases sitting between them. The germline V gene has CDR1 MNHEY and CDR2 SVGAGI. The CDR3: CASREPSRDTEAFF. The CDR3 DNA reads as TGTGCCAGCAGAGAACCCTCCAGAGACACTGAAGCTTTCTTT.

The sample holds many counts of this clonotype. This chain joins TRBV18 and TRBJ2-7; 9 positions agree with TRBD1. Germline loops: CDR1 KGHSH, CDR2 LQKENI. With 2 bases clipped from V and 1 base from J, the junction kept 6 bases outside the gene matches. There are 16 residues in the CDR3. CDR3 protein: CASSPRGQGLSYEQYF. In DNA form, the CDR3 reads TGTGCCAGCTCACCAAGGGGACAGGGCTTGTCCTACGAGCAGTACTTC.

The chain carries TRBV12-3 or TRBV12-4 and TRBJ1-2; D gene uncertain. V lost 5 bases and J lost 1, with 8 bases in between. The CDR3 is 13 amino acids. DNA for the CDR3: TGTGCCAGCAGTCAGGAGCTTAACTATGGCTACACCTTC. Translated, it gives CASSQELNYGYTF.

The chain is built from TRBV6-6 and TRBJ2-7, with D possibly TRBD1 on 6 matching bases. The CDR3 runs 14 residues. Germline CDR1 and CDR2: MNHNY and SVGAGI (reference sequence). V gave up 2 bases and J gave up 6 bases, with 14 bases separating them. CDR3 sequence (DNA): TGTGCCAGCAGTTACGCGACACAGGGTTCCGAGCAGTACTTC. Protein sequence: CASSYATQGSEQYF.

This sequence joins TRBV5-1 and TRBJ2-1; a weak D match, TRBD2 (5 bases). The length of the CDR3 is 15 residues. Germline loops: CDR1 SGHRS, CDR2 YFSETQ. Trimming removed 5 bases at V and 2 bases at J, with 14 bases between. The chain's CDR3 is CASSPTTGTYNEQFF. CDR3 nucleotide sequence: TGCGCCAGCAGTCCGACGACGGGGACCTACAATGAGCAGTTCTTC.

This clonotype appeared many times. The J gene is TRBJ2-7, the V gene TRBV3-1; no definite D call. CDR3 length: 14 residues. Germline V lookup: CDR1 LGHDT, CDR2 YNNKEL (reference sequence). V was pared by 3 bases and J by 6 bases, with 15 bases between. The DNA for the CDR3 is TGTGCCAGCAGCCATCCCTTGGGTACATTCGAGCAGTACTTC. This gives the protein CASSHPLGTFEQYF.

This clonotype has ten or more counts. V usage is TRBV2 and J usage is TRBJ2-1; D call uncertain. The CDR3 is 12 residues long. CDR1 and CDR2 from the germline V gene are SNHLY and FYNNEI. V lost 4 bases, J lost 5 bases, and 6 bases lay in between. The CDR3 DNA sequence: TGTGCCAGCAGTGTAGAACACAATGAGCAGTTCTTC. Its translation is CASSVEHNEQFF.

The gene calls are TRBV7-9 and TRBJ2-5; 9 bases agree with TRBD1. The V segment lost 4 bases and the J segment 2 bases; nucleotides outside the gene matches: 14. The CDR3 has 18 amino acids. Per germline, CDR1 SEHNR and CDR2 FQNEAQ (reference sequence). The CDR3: CASSSRDRVGGLQETQYF. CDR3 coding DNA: TGTGCCAGCAGCTCCCGGGACAGGGTAGGGGGTCTACAAGAGACCCAGTACTTC.

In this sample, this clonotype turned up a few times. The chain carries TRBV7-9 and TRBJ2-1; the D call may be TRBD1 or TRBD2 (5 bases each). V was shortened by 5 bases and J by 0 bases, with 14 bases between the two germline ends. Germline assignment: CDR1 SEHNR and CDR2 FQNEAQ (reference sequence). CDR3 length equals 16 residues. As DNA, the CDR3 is TGTGCCAGCAGCACTACGGGGCGGGCCTCCTACAATGAGCAGTTCTTC. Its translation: CASSTTGRASYNEQFF. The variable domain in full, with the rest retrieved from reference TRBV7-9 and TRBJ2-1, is DTGVSQNPRHKITKRGQNVTFRCDPISEHNRLYWYRQTLGQGPEFLTYFQNEAQLEKSRLLSDRFSAERPKGSFSTLEIQRTEQGDSAMYLCASSTTGRASYNEQFFGPGTRLTVL.

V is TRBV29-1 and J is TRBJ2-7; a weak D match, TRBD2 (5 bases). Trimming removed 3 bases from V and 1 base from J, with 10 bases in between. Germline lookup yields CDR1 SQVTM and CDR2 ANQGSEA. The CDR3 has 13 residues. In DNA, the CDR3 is TGCAGCGTTGAGGAGGATAGATCCTACGAGCAGTACTTC. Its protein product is CSVEEDRSYEQYF.

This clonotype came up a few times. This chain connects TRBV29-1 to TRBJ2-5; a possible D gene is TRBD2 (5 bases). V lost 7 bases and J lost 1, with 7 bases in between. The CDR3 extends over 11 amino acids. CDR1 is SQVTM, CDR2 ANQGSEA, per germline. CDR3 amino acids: CSGGPQETQYF. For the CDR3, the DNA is TGCAGCGGAGGGCCCCAAGAGACCCAGTACTTC.

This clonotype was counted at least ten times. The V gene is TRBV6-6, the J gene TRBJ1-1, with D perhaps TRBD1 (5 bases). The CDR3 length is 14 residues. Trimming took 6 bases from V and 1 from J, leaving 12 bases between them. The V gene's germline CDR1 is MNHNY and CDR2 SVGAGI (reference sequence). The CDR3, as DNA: TGTGCCAGCAGGGGGGGTCCGACGAACACTGAAGCTTTCTTT. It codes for CASRGGPTNTEAFF.

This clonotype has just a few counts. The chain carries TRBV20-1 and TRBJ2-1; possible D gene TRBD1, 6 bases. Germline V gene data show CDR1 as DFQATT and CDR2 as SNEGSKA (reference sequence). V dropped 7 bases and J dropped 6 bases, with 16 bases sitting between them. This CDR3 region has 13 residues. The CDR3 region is CSVLDRGGNEQFF. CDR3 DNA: TGCAGTGTTTTGGACAGAGGCGGCAATGAGCAGTTCTTC.

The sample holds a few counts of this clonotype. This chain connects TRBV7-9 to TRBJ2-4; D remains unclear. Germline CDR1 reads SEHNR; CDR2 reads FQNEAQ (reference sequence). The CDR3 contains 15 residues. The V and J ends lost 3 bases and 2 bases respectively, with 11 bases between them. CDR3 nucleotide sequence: TGTGCCAGCAGCTTTACCGGACCTTCCAAAAACATTCAGTACTTC. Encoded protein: CASSFTGPSKNIQYF.